The 27 T cell receptor beta chains below were found in one sample sequenced in a study of lymphopenia after photon versus proton radiotherapy. TCRdb's copy holds only in-frame clones and misses some; the assay was immunoSEQ multiplex PCR. The data hold approximately 66,000 clones, with around 86% observed a single time. The sequenced sample was peripheral blood, obtained from a patient treated with photon-based radiotherapy. The receptors originated from a man aged 40-49 years with gastric cancer.

This chain links TRBV18 with TRBJ1-2; a possible D gene is TRBD1 (5 bases). The CDR3 consists of 15 residues. The V gene lost 3 bases and the J gene lost 4 bases, with 15 bases spanning the gap. Germline loops: CDR1 KGHSH, CDR2 LQKENI. Written as DNA, the CDR3 is TGTGCCAGCTCACCTACAGGTACAACCTTCTATGGCTACACCTTC. Its translation is CASSPTGTTFYGYTF.

The gene calls are TRBV9 and TRBJ1-2, with D hard to call. The length of the CDR3 is 15 residues. CDR1 SGDLS and CDR2 YYNGEE come from the germline V gene. Trimming cost V 4 bases and J 0 bases, with 13 bases left between them. CDR3 sequence: CASSPQGTANYGYTF. The CDR3 bases are TGTGCCAGCAGCCCCCAAGGCACAGCTAACTATGGCTACACCTTC.

The CDR3 here is CAWSVGRGAQETQYF. CDR3 in DNA: TGTGCCTGGAGTGTAGGGAGGGGGGCCCAAGAGACCCAGTACTTC. V gene TRBV30 combines with J gene TRBJ2-5; TRBD2 is a possible D gene (7 bases). Looked up from germline, CDR1 is GTSNPN and CDR2 is SVGIG (reference sequence). Trimming took 0 bases from V and 1 from J, leaving 12 bases between them. This CDR3 is 15 amino acids long.

The CDR3 spells CASSLGGVDGEQFF. The CDR3 DNA is TGTGCCAGCAGCTTAGGGGGGGTCGATGGTGAGCAGTTCTTC. This rearrangement joins TRBV11-3 to TRBJ2-1; D might be TRBD2 (6 bases). The ends were cut back, 1 base at V and 9 bases at J, with 13 bases in the middle. This CDR3 has 14 amino acids. The germline V gene encodes CDR1 SGHNT and CDR2 YENEEA.

This clone was observed a handful of times. The chain links TRBV6-1 to TRBJ1-5; D remains ambiguous. The CDR3 is 15 amino acids. Germline CDR1 MNHNS, CDR2 SASEGT. V was trimmed by 10 bases and J by 0 bases, leaving 16 bases between them. CDR3 in amino acids: CATNRGGYSNQPQHF. CDR3 coding DNA: TGTGCCACCAACCGAGGAGGGTATAGCAATCAGCCCCAGCATTTT.

This chain joins TRBV9 and TRBJ1-4, with 9 positions matching TRBD1. The CDR3 covers 16 residues. V trimming: 4 bases; J trimming: 7 bases; junction bases outside the gene matches: 11. CDR1 is SGDLS, CDR2 YYNGEE, per germline. The CDR3 DNA reads TGTGCCAGCAGCACCCGAACAGGGGGCGGGGGTGAAAAACTGTTTTTT. This translates into CASSTRTGGGGEKLFF.

The rearrangement joins TRBV19 to TRBJ2-2; D is unclear. This CDR3 has 13 amino acids. V lost 4 bases and J 8 bases, leaving 11 bases between the germline ends. Germline values: CDR1 LNHDA, CDR2 SQIVND (reference sequence). The CDR3 spells CASSTPIGGELFF. Here the CDR3 DNA reads TGTGCCAGTAGTACGCCAATTGGGGGGGAGCTGTTTTTT. Filled out from reference TRBV19 and TRBJ2-2, the complete variable domain reads DGGITQSPKYLFRKEGQNVTLSCEQNLNHDAMYWYRQDPGQGLRLIYYSQIVNDFQKGDIAEGYSVSREKKESFPLTVTSAQKNPTAFYLCASSTPIGGELFFGEGSRLTVL.

The chain couples TRBV6-5 to TRBJ1-4; TRBD1 is a possible D gene (5 bases). There are 14 residues in the CDR3. CDR1 is MNHEY and CDR2 is SVGAGI in the germline V gene. V was trimmed by 7 bases and J by 6 bases, leaving 15 bases between them. CDR3 DNA: TGTGCCAGCACACTCCCCCAGGGCGATGAAAAACTGTTTTTT. This encodes CASTLPQGDEKLFF.

This sequence joins TRBV7-8 and TRBJ2-2; TRBD1 aligns across 7 bases. Germline CDR1 SGHVS, CDR2 FQNEAQ. Trimming at V came to 0 bases and at J to 0 bases, leaving 1 base not matched to a gene. This CDR3 spans 16 amino acids. The CDR3, as DNA: TGTGCCAGCAGCTTAGCGCAGGGGGCGAACACCGGGGAGCTGTTTTTT. It translates to CASSLAQGANTGELFF.

The chain links TRBV29-1 to TRBJ2-7, with D perhaps matching TRBD1 or TRBD2 (5 bases each). V dropped 4 bases and J dropped 2 bases, with 9 bases sitting between them. Germline CDR1 and CDR2: SQVTM and ANQGSEA. The CDR3 covers 12 residues. The CDR3 region is CSVGGSPYEQYF. DNA for the CDR3: TGCAGCGTTGGGGGGTCCCCCTACGAGCAGTACTTC.

This clone was recorded a few times. The chain uses TRBV10-3 and TRBJ2-3; TRBD2 aligns across 10 bases. CDR3 length: 15 residues. Per the germline V gene, CDR1 is ENHRY and CDR2 is SYGVKD. After removal of 4 bases from V and 5 bases from J, the junction contained 6 bases not matched to a gene. This CDR3 is CAISGTSGGRDTQYF. CDR3 coding DNA: TGTGCCATCAGTGGGACTAGCGGAGGGAGAGATACGCAGTATTTT.

The chain recombines TRBV7-2 with TRBJ2-5; TRBD2 matches 13 bases. Looked up from germline, CDR1 is SGHTA and CDR2 is FQGNSA. The CDR3 contains 16 residues. The V gene end was trimmed by 6 bases and the J gene end by 1 base; junction bases not matched to a gene: 5. The CDR3 region is CASSTTSGGGQETQYF. DNA of the CDR3: TGTGCCAGCAGTACTACTAGCGGGGGGGGCCAAGAGACCCAGTACTTC.

This sequence joins TRBV7-2 and TRBJ2-7, with D uncertain. There are 12 residues in the CDR3. Between the trimmed V and J ends, which lost 5 bases and 2 bases, there was a span of 7 bases. Germline loops: CDR1 SGHTA, CDR2 FQGNSA. The CDR3 sequence: CASSADPYEQYF. DNA of the CDR3: TGTGCCAGCAGCGCGGACCCCTACGAGCAGTACTTC.

V and J are TRBV6-5 and TRBJ1-1; no reliable D call. V lost 6 bases, J lost 3 bases, and 17 bases lay in between. The length of the CDR3 is 15 residues. Germline loops: CDR1 MNHEY, CDR2 SVGAGI. DNA of the CDR3: TGTGCCAGCAGGGGATCATCAATGGGGTACACTGAAGCTTTCTTT. It yields the protein CASRGSSMGYTEAFF.

The chain employs TRBV7-3 and TRBJ2-3, with 9 bases lining up with TRBD2. This CDR3 comprises 15 residues. The V gene's germline CDR1 is SGHTA and CDR2 FQGTGA. J was trimmed by 2 bases and V by 8 bases; bases with no gene match: 8. The CDR3 protein is CASGPSGGLTDTQYF. The DNA of the CDR3 is TGTGCCAGCGGCCCGAGCGGGGGGCTCACAGATACGCAGTATTTT.

The chain carries TRBV19 and TRBJ1-6, with D hard to call. From germline, CDR1 is LNHDA and CDR2 SQIVND (reference sequence). V lost 2 bases, J lost 8 bases, and 13 bases lay in between. The CDR3 loop spans 15 amino acids. In DNA form, the CDR3 reads TGTGCCAGTAGTATAAGCTTCACTCCCGATTCACCCCTCCACTTT. As protein: CASSISFTPDSPLHF.

The rearrangement links TRBV6-5 to TRBJ2-3; a possible D gene is TRBD2 (5 bases). The germline V and J ends were trimmed by 8 bases and 3 bases, with 9 bases remaining between them. The CDR3 has 12 residues. Germline values: CDR1 MNHEY, CDR2 SVGAGI. CDR3: CASGPGTDTQYF. CDR3 in DNA: TGTGCCAGCGGTCCGGGGACAGATACGCAGTATTTT.

The chain recombines TRBV6-5 with TRBJ1-2; D perhaps matches TRBD1 (6 bases). V lost 6 bases, J lost 4 bases, and 15 bases lay in between. This CDR3 contains 14 residues. The germline V gene encodes CDR1 MNHEY and CDR2 SVGAGI. The CDR3 is CASSTGQTTYGYTF. In nucleotides, the CDR3 is TGTGCCAGCAGCACAGGACAGACCACCTATGGCTACACCTTC.

The chain recombines TRBV7-2 with TRBJ1-6, with 7 positions matching TRBD1. J lost 7 bases, V lost 4 bases, and 7 bases had no gene match. The germline V gene has CDR1 SGHTA and CDR2 FQGNSA. This CDR3 region has 15 residues. CDR3 region: CASSWTGTENSPLHF. The DNA for the CDR3 is TGTGCCAGCAGCTGGACCGGGACAGAGAATTCACCCCTCCACTTT.

To note about this clone: The sample carries other DNA sequences with the same CDR3. The rearrangement uses TRBV11-2 and TRBJ2-7, with D perhaps TRBD1 or TRBD2 (5 bases each). V was clipped by 9 bases and J by 2 bases, with 11 bases between them. This CDR3 has 12 amino acids. CDR1 is SGHAT and CDR2 is FQNNGV in the germline V gene. The CDR3 sequence: CASSGQAYEQYF. The CDR3 nucleotides are TGTGCCAGTTCGGGGCAGGCCTACGAGCAGTACTTC.

V and J are TRBV27 and TRBJ2-5, with 12 bases lining up with TRBD2. With V trimmed by 5 bases and J by 2 bases, 6 bases remained unmatched. Germline CDR1 and CDR2: MNHEY and SMNVEV (reference sequence). The CDR3 consists of 16 residues. CDR3 DNA: TGTGCCAGCAGTCCTCAGACTAGCGGGGGACAAGAGACCCAGTACTTC. Translation gives CASSPQTSGGQETQYF.

V gene TRBV4-3 combines with J gene TRBJ2-7; 9 nucleotides align to TRBD1. Looked up from germline, CDR1 is LGHNA and CDR2 is YSLEER. The CDR3 has 15 amino acids. The junction had 8 bases not matched to a gene; V was cut back by 2 bases and J by 6 bases. The CDR3 region has the DNA TGCGCCAGCAGCCAAACAGGGGGCTCCCTCGGCGAGCAGTACTTC. It translates to CASSQTGGSLGEQYF.

J is TRBJ2-7 and V is TRBV4-2; no reliable D call. The CDR3 contains 15 residues. Germline CDR1 and CDR2: LGHNA and YNFKEQ. V gave up 3 bases and J gave up 0 bases, with 12 bases separating them. In DNA form, the CDR3 reads TGTGCCAGCAGCCACGGCGTGGCCGGCTCCTACGAGCAGTACTTC. It codes for CASSHGVAGSYEQYF.

This chain joins TRBV29-1 and TRBJ1-2; TRBD1 matches 7 bases. Germline V gene lookup returns CDR1 SQVTM and CDR2 ANQGSEA. The CDR3 loop spans 14 amino acids. V lost 6 bases and J lost 1; bases outside the gene matches: 8. CDR3 coding DNA: TGCAGCGTCAACTCCGGGACAGATAACTATGGCTACACCTTC. This sequence encodes CSVNSGTDNYGYTF.

The chain combines TRBV9 with TRBJ2-2; D is possibly TRBD1 or TRBD2 (5 bases each). V lost 0 bases to trimming and J lost 6 bases, with 12 bases between them. From germline, CDR1 is SGDLS and CDR2 YYNGEE. The CDR3 is 15 amino acids. The CDR3, as DNA: TGTGCCAGCAGCGTAGCTGGGGGTCCGGCCGGGGAGCTGTTTTTT. Translating it yields CASSVAGGPAGELFF.

The chain is built from TRBV4-2 and TRBJ1-2; 7 bases align to TRBD1. The germline V gene has CDR1 LGHNA and CDR2 YNFKEQ. V lost 10 bases to trimming and J lost 4 bases; unmatched junction nucleotides: 15. The CDR3 extends over 15 amino acids. The CDR3 region has the DNA TGTGCCACCGCTCCCGGGACAGCCTCATCCTATGGCTACACCTTC. Its protein product is CATAPGTASSYGYTF.

The rearrangement links TRBV5-5 to TRBJ1-1; 9 bases are shared with TRBD1. V gave up 4 bases and J gave up 3 bases; unmatched junction bases: 7. Germline CDR1 SGHKS, CDR2 YYEKEE (reference sequence). The CDR3 loop spans 15 amino acids. CDR3: CASSTNRGRDTEAFF. CDR3 bases: TGTGCCAGCAGCACGAACAGGGGGCGGGACACTGAAGCTTTCTTT.